The next 4 T cell receptor beta chains were all read from a single sample in a study of regulatory T cells in long-lasting Graves disease. Time point specified: persistent/refractory GD, antithyroid drugs over 5 years with positive TRAb. PBMCs provided the RNA from which the TCR library was made. In building TCR beta libraries, iRepertoire HTBI primers were used together with Arm-PCR of CDR3 regions. From the multiplex PCR reads, TCRdb called clonotypes with MiXCR, one entry per CDR3 protein. The sample has about 460,000 distinct CDR3 sequences, 22% seen once. The specimen comprised peripheral blood mononuclear cells (PBMCs), sampled when the disease was refractory, from a patient treated with antithyroid drugs. Source of these receptors: a female donor with Graves disease.

This chain links TRBV10-1 with TRBJ1-1; D is unclear. In germline, CDR1 is WNHNN, CDR2 SYGVQD (reference sequence). This CDR3 spans 16 amino acids. Trimming stripped 6 bases from V and 7 bases from J, with 24 bases between. The DNA of the CDR3 is TGCGCCAGCAGCCCCGAGAACGACCTCGGCTGGGGTGAAGCTTTCTTT. It codes for CASSPENDLGWGEAFF.

The chain recombines TRBV11-2 with TRBJ1-3; 7 nucleotides align to TRBD1. The junction had 5 bases not matched to a gene; V was cut back by 3 bases and J by 0 bases. Germline V gene lookup returns CDR1 SGHAT and CDR2 FQNNGV. The CDR3 has 16 amino acids. CDR3 sequence: CASSFGPGGSGNTIYF. In nucleotides, the CDR3 is TGTGCCAGCAGCTTTGGGCCAGGGGGCTCTGGAAACACCATATATTTT.

This clonotype came up many times. This rearrangement joins TRBV15 to TRBJ1-1; 7 positions agree with TRBD1. V shed 0 bases and J 8 bases; nucleotides not matched to a gene: 9. The CDR3 runs to 15 residues. Per germline, CDR1 LNHNV and CDR2 YYDKDF (reference sequence). The CDR3 DNA follows: TGTGCCACCAGCAGAGACCCCTCCGGGACAGAAGAAGCTTTCTTT. As protein: CATSRDPSGTEEAFF.

This chain joins TRBV19 and TRBJ1-1; the D gene is possibly TRBD1 (5 bases). Trimming pared 8 bases from V and 11 bases from J, leaving 21 bases between. The CDR3 spans 13 residues. In germline, CDR1 is LNHDA, CDR2 SQIVND (reference sequence). CDR3 loop: CASSPRQPTEAFF. CDR3 nucleotides: TGTGCCAGTTCTCCGCGACAGCCGACGGAGGCTTTCTTT.